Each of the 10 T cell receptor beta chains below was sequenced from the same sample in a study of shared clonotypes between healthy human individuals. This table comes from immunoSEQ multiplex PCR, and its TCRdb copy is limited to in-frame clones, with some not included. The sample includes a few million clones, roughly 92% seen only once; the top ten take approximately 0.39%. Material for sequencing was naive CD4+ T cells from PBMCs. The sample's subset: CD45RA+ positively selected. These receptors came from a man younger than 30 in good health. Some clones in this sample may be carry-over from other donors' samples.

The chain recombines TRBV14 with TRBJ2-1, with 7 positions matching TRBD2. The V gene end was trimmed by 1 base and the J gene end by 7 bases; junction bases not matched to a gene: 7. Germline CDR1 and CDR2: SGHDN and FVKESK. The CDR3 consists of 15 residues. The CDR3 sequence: CASSQAAGRRNEQFF. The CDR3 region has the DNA TGTGCCAGCAGCCAAGCAGCGGGAAGACGGAATGAGCAGTTCTTC.

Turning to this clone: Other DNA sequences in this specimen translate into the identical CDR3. The CDR3 DNA sequence: TGTGCCAGCAGCTTAGGGCTTTCAAATGAGCAGTTCTTC. This encodes CASSLGLSNEQFF. The chain recombines TRBV7-3 with TRBJ2-1; unclear D gene. The CDR3 spans 13 residues. V lost 2 bases, J lost 7 bases, and 9 bases lay in between. Per the germline V gene, CDR1 is SGHTA and CDR2 is FQGTGA.

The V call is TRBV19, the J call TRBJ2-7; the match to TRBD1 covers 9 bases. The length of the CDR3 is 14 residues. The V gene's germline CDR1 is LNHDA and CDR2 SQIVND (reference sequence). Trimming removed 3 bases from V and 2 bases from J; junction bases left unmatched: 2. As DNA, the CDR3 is TGTGCCAGTAGTATGGGGACAGGGCCCTACGAGCAGTACTTC. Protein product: CASSMGTGPYEQYF.

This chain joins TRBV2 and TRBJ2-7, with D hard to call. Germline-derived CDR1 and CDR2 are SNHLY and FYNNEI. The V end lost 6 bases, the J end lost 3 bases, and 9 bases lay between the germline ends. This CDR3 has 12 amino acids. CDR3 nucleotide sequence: TGTGCCAGCAGACTCTTAGGCTACGAGCAGTACTTC. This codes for CASRLLGYEQYF.

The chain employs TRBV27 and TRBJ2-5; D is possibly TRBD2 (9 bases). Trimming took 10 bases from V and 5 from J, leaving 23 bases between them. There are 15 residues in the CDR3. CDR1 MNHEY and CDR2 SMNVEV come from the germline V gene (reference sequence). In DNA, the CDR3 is TGTGCCACAGGGGGCGGCGGGAGGGCAGGGGAGACCCAGTACTTC. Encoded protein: CATGGGGRAGETQYF.

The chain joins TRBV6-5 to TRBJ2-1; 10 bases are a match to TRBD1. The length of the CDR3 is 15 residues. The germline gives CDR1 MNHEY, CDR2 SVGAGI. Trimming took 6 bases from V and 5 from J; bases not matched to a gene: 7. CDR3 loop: CASSRLGQGHNEQFF. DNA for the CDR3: TGTGCCAGCAGCCGACTGGGACAGGGGCACAATGAGCAGTTCTTC.

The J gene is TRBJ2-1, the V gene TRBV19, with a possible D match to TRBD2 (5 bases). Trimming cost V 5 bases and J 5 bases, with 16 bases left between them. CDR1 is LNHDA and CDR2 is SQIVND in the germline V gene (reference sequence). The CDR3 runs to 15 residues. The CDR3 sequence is CASSPARLGDNEQFF. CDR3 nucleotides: TGTGCCAGTAGTCCCGCCCGGCTGGGAGACAATGAGCAGTTCTTC.

CDR3 in DNA: TGTGCCAGCAGCTCCGCTCTTCTAGCTGGGGCCAACGTCCTGACTTTC. It translates to CASSSALLAGANVLTF. The chain joins TRBV7-9 to TRBJ2-6; no clear D. The germline V gene encodes CDR1 SEHNR and CDR2 FQNEAQ (reference sequence). The CDR3 runs 16 residues. V shed 4 bases and J shed 2 bases, with 12 bases lying between them. Drawing the rest from reference TRBV7-9 and TRBJ2-6, the complete variable domain is DTGVSQNPRHKITKRGQNVTFRCDPISEHNRLYWYRQTLGQGPEFLTYFQNEAQLEKSRLLSDRFSAERPKGSFSTLEIQRTEQGDSAMYLCASSSALLAGANVLTFGAGSRLTVL.

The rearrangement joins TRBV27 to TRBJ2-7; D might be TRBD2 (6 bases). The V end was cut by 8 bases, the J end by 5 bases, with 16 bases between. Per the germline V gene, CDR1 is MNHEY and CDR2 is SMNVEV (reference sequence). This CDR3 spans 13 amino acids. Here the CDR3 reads CASGLSVSNEQYF. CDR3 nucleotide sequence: TGTGCCAGCGGACTATCTGTCAGCAACGAGCAGTACTTC.

Here the CDR3 DNA reads TGCGCCAGCGTACTAGGGGGTATACCAGATACGCAGTATTTT. As protein: CASVLGGIPDTQYF. V and J are TRBV5-1 and TRBJ2-3; D possibly corresponds to TRBD1 (6 bases). CDR3 length: 14 amino acids. The germline V and J ends were trimmed by 7 bases and 4 bases, with 16 bases remaining between them. Germline lookup yields CDR1 SGHRS and CDR2 YFSETQ. Supplemented by reference TRBV5-1 and TRBJ2-3, the full variable domain reads KAGVTQTPRYLIKTRGQQVTLSCSPISGHRSVSWYQQTPGQGLQFLFEYFSETQRNKGNFPGRFSGRQFSNSRSEMNVSTLELGDSALYLCASVLGGIPDTQYFGPGTRLTVL.